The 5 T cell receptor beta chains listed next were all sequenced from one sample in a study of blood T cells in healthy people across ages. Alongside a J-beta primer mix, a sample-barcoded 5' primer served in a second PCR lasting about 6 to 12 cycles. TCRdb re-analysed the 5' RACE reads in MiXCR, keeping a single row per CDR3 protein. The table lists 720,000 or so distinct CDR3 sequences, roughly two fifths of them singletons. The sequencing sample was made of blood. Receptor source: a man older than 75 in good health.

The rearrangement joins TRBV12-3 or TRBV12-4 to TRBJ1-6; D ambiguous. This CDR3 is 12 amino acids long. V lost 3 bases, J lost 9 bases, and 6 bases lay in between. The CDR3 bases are TGTGCCAGCAGTTTTCCCCCTTCACCCCTCCACTTT. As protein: CASSFPPSPLHF.

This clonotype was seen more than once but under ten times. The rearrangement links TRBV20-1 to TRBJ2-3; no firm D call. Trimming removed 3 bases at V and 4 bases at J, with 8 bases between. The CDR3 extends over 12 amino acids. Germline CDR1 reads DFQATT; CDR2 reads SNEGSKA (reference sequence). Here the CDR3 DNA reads TGCAGTGCTAGGGAGTGGGCAGATACGCAGTATTTT. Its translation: CSAREWADTQYF.

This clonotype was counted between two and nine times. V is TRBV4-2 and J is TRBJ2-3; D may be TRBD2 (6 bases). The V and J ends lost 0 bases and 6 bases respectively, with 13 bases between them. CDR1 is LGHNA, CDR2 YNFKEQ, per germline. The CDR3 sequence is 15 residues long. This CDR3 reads CASSQDGQAGDTQYF. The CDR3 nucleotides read TGTGCCAGCAGCCAAGATGGGCAGGCGGGGGATACGCAGTATTTT.

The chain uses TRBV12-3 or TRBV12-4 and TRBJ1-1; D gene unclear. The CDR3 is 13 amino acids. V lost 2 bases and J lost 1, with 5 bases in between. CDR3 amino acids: CASSLFQNTEAFF. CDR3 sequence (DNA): TGTGCCAGCAGTTTATTCCAGAACACTGAAGCTTTCTTT.

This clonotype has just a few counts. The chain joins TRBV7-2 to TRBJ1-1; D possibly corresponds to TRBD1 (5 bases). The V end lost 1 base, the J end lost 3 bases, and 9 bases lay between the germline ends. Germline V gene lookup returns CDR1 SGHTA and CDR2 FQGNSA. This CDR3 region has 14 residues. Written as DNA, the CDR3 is TGTGCCAGCAGCTTAGAGGGGTGGGACACTGAAGCTTTCTTT. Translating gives CASSLEGWDTEAFF.